The clone carrying this T cell receptor (beta chain) was seen a handful of times. Its antigen is currently unknown. These data belong to a study of memory CD4+ T cells and cytomegalovirus serostatus. Study observations and caveats: CD4+ memory repertoires contained about 40% of the roughly 150 reported CMV TCRbeta sequences.

Some clones are missing from TCRdb's copy, which holds only in-frame ones; the method was immunoSEQ multiplex PCR. This table has just under 95,000 clones, 80% appearing once. From germline, CDR1 is SGHTA and CDR2 FQGNSA. Trimming removed 4 bases from V and 6 bases from J, with 10 bases in between. This CDR3 has 13 residues. Single viable CD3+CD4+CD8-CD45RO+ cells were sorted as the memory CD4+ T cells. The clonotype was recovered from an adult in good health and CMV-seropositive. The sample taken for sequencing was memory CD4+ T cells from blood. The V call is TRBV7-2, the J call TRBJ2-1; no reliable D call. CDR3 amino acids: CASSSRVVNEQFF. The CDR3 region has the DNA TGTGCCAGCAGCTCACGGGTCGTCAATGAGCAGTTCTTC.